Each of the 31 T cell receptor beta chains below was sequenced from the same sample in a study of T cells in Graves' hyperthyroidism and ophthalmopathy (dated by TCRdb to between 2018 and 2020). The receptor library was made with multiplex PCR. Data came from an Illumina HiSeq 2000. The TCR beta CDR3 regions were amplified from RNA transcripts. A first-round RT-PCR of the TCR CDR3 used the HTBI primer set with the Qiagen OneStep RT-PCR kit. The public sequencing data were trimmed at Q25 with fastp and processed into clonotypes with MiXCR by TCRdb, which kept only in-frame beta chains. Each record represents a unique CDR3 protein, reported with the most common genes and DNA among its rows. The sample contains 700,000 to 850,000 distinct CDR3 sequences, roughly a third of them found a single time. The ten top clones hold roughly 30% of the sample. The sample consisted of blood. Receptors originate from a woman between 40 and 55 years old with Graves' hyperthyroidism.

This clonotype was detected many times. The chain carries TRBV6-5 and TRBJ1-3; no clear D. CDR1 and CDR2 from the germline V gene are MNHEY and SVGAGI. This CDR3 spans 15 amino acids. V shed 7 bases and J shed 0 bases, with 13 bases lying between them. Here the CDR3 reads CASTLPGDSGNTIYF. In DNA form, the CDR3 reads TGTGCCAGCACCCTACCCGGAGACTCTGGAAACACCATATATTTT.

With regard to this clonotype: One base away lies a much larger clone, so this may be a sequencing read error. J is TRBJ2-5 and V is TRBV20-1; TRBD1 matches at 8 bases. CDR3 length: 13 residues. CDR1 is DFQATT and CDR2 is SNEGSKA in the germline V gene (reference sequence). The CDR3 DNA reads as TGCGGTGCAGGCTTCGACAGGGGTGAGACCCAGTACTTC. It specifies CGAGFDRGETQYF.

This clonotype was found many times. CDR3 nucleotide sequence: TGCGCCAGCAGCCAAGATCCAAGGGCGGATGAAAAACTGTTTTTT. This gives the protein CASSQDPRADEKLFF. This chain joins TRBV4-3 and TRBJ1-4; D not certain. Germline V gene data show CDR1 as LGHNA and CDR2 as YSLEER. V was cut by 0 bases and J by 6 bases, with 11 bases left in between. The CDR3 spans 15 residues.

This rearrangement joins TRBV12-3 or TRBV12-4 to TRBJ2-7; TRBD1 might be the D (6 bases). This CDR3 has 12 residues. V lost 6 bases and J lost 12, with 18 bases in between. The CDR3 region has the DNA TGTGCCAGCAGCACAGACAGGCATAAGTTGTACTTC. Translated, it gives CASSTDRHKLYF.

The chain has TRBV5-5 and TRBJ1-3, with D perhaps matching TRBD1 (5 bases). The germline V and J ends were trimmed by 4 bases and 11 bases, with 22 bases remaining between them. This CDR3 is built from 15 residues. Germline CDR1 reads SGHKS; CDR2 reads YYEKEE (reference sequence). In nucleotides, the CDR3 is TGTGCCAGCAGCCCCCGGGCGCCCGGGACTCAGCCCATATATTTT. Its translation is CASSPRAPGTQPIYF.

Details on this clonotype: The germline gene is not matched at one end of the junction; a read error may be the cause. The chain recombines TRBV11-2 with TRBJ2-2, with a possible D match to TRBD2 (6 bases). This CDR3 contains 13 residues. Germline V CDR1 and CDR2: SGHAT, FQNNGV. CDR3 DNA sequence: TGTGCCAGCAGCTTTGTGGATGGCGGGGTGCTGTTTTTT. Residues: CASSFVDGGVLFF.

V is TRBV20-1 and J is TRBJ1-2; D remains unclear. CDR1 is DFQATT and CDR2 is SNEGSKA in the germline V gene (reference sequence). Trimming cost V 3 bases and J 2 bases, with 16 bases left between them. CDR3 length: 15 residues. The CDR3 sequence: CSARGAGSSNYGYTF. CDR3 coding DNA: TGCAGTGCTAGGGGTGCGGGGTCATCAAACTATGGCTACACCTTC.

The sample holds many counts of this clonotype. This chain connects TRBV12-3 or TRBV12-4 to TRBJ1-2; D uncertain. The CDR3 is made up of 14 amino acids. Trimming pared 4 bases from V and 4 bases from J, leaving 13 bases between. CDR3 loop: CASSSARPSYGYTF. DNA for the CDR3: TGTGCCAGCAGTTCAGCGAGACCGAGCTATGGCTACACCTTC.

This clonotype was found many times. CDR3 region: CASSEEGDTEAFF. The CDR3 DNA sequence: TGTGCCAGCAGTGAAGAAGGGGACACTGAAGCTTTCTTT. J is TRBJ1-1 and V is TRBV2; a possible D gene is TRBD1 (5 bases). The CDR3 is 13 amino acids. Trimming removed 1 base at V and 3 bases at J, with 6 bases between. Germline CDR1 and CDR2: SNHLY and FYNNEI. Using reference TRBV2 and TRBJ1-1 for the parts outside the CDR3, the full variable domain is EPEVTQTPSHQVTQMGQEVILRCVPISNHLYFYWYRQILGQKVEFLVSFYNNEISEKSEIFDDQFSVERPDGSNFTLKIRSTKLEDSAMYFCASSEEGDTEAFFGQGTRLTVV.

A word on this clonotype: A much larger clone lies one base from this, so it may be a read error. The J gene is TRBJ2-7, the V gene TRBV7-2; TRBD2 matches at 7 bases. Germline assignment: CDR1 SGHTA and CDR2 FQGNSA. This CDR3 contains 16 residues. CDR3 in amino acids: CASGLAGADGPYEQYF. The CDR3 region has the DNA TGTGCCAGCGGCTTAGCGGGTGCGGACGGTCCGTATGAGCAGTACTTC.

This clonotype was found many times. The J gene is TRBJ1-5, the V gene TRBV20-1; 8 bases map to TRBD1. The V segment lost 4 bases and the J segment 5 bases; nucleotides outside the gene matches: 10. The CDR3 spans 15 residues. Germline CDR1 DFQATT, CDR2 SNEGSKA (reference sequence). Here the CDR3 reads CSATQGGSIDQPQHF. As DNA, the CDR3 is TGCAGTGCTACACAGGGGGGATCAATAGATCAGCCCCAGCATTTT.

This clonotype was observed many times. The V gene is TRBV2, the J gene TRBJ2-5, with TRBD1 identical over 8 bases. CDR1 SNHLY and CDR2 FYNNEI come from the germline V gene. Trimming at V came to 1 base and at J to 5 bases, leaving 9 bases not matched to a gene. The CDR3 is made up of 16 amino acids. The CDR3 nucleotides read TGTGCCAGCAGTGAAGAAAGGGCAGGGGGCATGGAGACCCAGTACTTC. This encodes CASSEERAGGMETQYF. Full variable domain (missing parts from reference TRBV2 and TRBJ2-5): EPEVTQTPSHQVTQMGQEVILRCVPISNHLYFYWYRQILGQKVEFLVSFYNNEISEKSEIFDDQFSVERPDGSNFTLKIRSTKLEDSAMYFCASSEERAGGMETQYFGPGTRLLVL.

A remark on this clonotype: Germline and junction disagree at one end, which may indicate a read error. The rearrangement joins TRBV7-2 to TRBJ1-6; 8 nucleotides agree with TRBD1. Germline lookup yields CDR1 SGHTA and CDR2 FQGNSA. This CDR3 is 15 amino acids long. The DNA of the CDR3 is TGCGCCAGCAGCCTAGGGACAGGACCTAATTCACCCCCCCACTTT. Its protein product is CASSLGTGPNSPPHF.

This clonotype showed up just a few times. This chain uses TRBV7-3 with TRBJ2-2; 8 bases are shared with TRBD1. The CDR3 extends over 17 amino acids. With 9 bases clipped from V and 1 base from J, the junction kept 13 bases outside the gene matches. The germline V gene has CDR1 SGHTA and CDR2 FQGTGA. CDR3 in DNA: TGTGCCAGTACCTCACTTAGGACAGGGCGGAACACCGGGGAGCTGTTTTTT. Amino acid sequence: CASTSLRTGRNTGELFF.

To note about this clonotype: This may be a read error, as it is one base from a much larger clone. CDR3 sequence reads: CASSRRAGNSGANVLTF. The CDR3 DNA follows: TGTGCCAGCAGCCGAAGGGCGGGGAACTCTGGGGCCAACGTCCTGACTTTC. J is TRBJ2-6 and V is TRBV6-1, with a possible D match to TRBD2 (6 bases). The CDR3 covers 17 residues. Germline V gene sequence: CDR1 MNHNS, CDR2 SASEGT. Trimming cost V 6 bases and J 0 bases, with 15 bases left between them.

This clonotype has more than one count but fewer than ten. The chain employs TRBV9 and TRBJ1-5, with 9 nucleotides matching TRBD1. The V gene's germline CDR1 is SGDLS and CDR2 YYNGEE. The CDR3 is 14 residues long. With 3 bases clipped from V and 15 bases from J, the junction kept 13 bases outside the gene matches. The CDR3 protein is CASSGSSGGTGMHF. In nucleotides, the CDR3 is TGTGCCAGCAGCGGCTCCTCAGGGGGGACAGGGATGCATTTT.

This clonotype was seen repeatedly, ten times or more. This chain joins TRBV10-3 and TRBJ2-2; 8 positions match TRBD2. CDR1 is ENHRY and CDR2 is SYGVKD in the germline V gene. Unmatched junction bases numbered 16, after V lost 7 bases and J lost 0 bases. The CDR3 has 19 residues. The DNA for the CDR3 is TGTGCCATCATGGGGTTGCCGGGTACTAGCGGTTCGAACACCGGGGAGCTGTTTTTT. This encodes CAIMGLPGTSGSNTGELFF.

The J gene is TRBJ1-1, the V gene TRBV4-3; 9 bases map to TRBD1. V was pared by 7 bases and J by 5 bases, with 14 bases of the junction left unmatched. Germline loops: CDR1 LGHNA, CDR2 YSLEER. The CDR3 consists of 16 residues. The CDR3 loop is CASKVEQGAVGTEAFF. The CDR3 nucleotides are TGCGCCAGCAAGGTGGAACAGGGGGCTGTAGGGACTGAAGCTTTCTTT.

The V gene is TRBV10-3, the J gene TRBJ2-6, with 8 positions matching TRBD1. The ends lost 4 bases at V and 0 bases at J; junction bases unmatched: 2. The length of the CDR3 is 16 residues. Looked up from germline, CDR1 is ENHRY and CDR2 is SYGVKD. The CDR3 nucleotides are TGTGCCATCAGTGTGACAGGGGTCTCTGGGGCCAACGTCCTGACTTTC. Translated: CAISVTGVSGANVLTF.

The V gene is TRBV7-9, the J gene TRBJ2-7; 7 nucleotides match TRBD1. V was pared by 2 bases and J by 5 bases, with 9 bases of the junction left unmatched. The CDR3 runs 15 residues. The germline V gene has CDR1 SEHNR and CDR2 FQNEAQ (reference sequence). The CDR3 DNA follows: TGTGCCAGCAGCTTATCTGGACAGGCCACGGACGAGCAGTACTTC. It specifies CASSLSGQATDEQYF.

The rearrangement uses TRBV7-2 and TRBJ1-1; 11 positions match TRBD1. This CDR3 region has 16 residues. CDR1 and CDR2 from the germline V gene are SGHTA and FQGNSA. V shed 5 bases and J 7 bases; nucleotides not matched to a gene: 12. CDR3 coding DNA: TGTGCCAGCAGCGGACAGGGGGCTCGACACAGGGGTGAAGCTTTCTTT. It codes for CASSGQGARHRGEAFF.

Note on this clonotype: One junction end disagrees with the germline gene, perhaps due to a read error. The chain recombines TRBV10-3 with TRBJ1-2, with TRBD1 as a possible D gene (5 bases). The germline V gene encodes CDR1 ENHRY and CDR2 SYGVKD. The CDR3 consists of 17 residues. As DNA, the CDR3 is TGTGCCATCAGTGCCCCGGGGGTATCTGAAGTAAACTATGGCTATACCTTC. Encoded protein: CAISAPGVSEVNYGYTF.

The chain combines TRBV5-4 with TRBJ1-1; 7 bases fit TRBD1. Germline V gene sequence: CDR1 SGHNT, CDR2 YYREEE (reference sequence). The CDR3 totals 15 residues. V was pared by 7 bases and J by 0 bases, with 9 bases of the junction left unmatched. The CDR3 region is CASLEGTEVNTEAFF. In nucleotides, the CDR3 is TGTGCCAGCCTTGAAGGGACAGAGGTGAACACTGAAGCTTTCTTT.

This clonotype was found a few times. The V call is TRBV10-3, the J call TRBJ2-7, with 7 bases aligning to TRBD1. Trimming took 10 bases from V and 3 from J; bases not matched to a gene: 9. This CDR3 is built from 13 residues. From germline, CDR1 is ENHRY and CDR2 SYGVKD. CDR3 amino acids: CASRVGTDYEQYF. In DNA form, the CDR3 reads TGTGCCAGCAGGGTCGGGACAGACTACGAGCAGTACTTC.

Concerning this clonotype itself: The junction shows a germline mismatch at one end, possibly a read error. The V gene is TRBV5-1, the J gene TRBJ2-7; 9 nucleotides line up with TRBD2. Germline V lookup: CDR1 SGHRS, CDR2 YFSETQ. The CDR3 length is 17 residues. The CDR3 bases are TGTGCCAGCAGCCAAAGTACCCCGACTAGCGGATACTACGAGCAGTACTTC. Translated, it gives CASSQSTPTSGYYEQYF.

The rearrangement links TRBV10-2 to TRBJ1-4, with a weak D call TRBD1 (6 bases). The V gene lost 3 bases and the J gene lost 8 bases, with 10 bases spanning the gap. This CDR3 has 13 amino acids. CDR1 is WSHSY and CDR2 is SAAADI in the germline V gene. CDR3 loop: CASSDEGDEKLFF. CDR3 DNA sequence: TGCGCCAGCAGTGACGAGGGGGACGAAAAACTGTTTTTT.

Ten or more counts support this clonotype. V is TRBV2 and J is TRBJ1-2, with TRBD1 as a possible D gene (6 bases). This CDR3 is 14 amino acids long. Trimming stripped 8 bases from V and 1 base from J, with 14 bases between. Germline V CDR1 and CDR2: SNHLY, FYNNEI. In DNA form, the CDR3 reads TGTGCCAGCTTACCCGAACAGGGTAACTATGGCTACACCTTC. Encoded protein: CASLPEQGNYGYTF.

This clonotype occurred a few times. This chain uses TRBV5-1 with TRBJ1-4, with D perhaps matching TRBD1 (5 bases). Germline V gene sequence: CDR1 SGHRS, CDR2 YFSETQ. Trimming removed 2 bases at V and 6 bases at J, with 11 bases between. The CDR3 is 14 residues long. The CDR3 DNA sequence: TGCGCCAGCAGCTTCAGGGTGTCGGATGAAAAACTGTTTTTT. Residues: CASSFRVSDEKLFF.

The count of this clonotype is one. The CDR3, as DNA: TGCAGCGTTTGGACAGGGGAGGTAACCCAGTACTTC. Amino acid sequence: CSVWTGEVTQYF. This sequence joins TRBV29-1 and TRBJ2-5, with 9 positions matching TRBD1. V was pared by 5 bases and J by 8 bases, with 6 bases of the junction left unmatched. CDR1 and CDR2 (germline): SQVTM, ANQGSEA. This CDR3 is built from 12 residues.

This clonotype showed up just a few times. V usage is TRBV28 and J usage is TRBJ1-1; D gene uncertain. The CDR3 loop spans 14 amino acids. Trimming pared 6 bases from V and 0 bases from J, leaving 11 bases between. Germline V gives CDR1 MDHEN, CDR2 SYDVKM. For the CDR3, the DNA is TGTGCCAGCAGGAAAAGGAAGTTGAACACTGAAGCTTTCTTT. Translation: CASRKRKLNTEAFF. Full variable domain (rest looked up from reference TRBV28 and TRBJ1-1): DVKVTQSSRYLVKRTGEKVFLECVQDMDHENMFWYRQDPGLGLRLIYFSYDVKMKEKGDIPEGYSVSREKKERFSLILESASTNQTSMYLCASRKRKLNTEAFFGQGTRLTVV.

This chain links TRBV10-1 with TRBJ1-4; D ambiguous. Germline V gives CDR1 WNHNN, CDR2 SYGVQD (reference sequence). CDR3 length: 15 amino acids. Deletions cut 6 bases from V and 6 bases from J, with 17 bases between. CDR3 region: CASSNHRVEDEKLFF. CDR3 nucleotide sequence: TGCGCCAGCAGCAACCACCGGGTCGAAGATGAAAAACTGTTTTTT.